This TCR beta chain emerged from a study of ipilimumab plus nivolumab after autologous stem cell transplantation (dated by TCRdb to 2020 to 2023). About the study as a whole: The median number of doses that trial patients received was a few for ipilimumab and about 8 for nivolumab. Primary refractory and relapsed disease were included in the DLBCL cohort, with 18-month progression-free survival of around 86% and 29%, respectively. Patients undergoing autologous transplant for high-risk diffuse large B cell lymphoma, mature T cell lymphoma, or multiple myeloma were enrolled in the trial. The intent-to-treat population of the trial consisted of approximately 40 patients.

General study outcomes and caveats: According to the authors, a biologic rationale for studying the approach further came from T cell receptor repertoire, regulatory T cell phenotype and gut microbiota profiles. The authors concluded that combined checkpoint inhibition appeared tolerable when used as consolidation after transplant.

Library method: the immunoSEQ multiplex PCR assay. Entries here come from immuneACCESS through TCRdb and include only in-frame sequences with V and J called. Some clones fail to appear in such tables; in the studies checked, an unresolved V gene covers under half of the shortfall, and the cause of the remainder is unknown. The sample table lists around 21,000 clones, 75% to 85% of them with a count of one. The ten largest clones take up 20% of the sample. About this clone: Its antigen specificity is not known. Qualities for individual bases were not recorded, and no much larger clone is one base off.

Trimming removed 6 bases from V and 2 bases from J; the gene matches leave 2 bases unexplained. From its cysteine to its phenylalanine, the CDR3 spans 13 amino acids. Solely the CDR3 DNA is kept, with 39 bases framed from the first base. According to the germline V gene, CDR1 reads SGHRS and CDR2 reads YFSETQ. Starting 14 to 28 days after the autologous transplant, patients began checkpoint therapy, which included ipilimumab at 1 mg/kg intravenously on day 1 of selected weeks. Nivolumab was given at 3 mg/kg intravenously on day 1 of weeks 1, 4, 7, 10, and every two weeks through week 26. The study was a Phase Ib clinical trial testing combined checkpoint inhibition with ipilimumab and nivolumab as consolidation after autologous stem cell transplantation.

Sequencing used PBMCs, obtained in a trial of ipilimumab plus nivolumab as post-transplant consolidation. The chain is made from TRBV5-1 and TRBJ2-3, with 8 junctional bases fitting TRBD1. The receptor was isolated from a male donor with diffuse large B-cell lymphoma. The CDR3: CASMDRVTDTQYF. The DNA sequence is as follows: TGCGCCAGCATGGACAGGGTCACAGATACGCAGTATTTT.